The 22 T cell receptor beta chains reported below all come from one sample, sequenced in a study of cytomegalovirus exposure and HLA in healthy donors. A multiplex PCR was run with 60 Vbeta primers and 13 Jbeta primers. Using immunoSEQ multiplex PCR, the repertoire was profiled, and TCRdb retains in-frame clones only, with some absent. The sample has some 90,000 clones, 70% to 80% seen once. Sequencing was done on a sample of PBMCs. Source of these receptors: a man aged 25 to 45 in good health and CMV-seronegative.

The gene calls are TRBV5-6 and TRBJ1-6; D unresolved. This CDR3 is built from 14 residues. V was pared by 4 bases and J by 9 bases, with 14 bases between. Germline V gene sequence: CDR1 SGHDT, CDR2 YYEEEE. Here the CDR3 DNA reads TGTGCCAGCAGCCCAAACCCCGGTGGTTCACCCCTCCACTTT. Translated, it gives CASSPNPGGSPLHF.

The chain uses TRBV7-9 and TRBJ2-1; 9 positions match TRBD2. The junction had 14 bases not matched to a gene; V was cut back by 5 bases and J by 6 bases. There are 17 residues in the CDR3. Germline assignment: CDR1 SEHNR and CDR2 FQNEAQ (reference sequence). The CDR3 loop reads CASSLRLWASGTNEQFF. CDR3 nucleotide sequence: TGTGCCAGCAGCCTTAGGCTTTGGGCTAGCGGGACCAATGAGCAGTTCTTC.

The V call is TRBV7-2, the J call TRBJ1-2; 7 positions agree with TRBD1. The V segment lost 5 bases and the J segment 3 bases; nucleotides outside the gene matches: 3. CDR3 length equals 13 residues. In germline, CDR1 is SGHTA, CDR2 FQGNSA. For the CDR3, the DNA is TGTGCCAGCAGCAACACAGGGGACTATGGCTACACCTTC. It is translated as CASSNTGDYGYTF. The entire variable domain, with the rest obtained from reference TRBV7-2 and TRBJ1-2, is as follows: GAGVSQSPSNKVTEKGKDVELRCDPISGHTALYWYRQSLGQGLEFLIYFQGNSAPDKSGLPSDRFSAERTGGSVSTLTIQRTQQEDSAVYLCASSNTGDYGYTFGSGTRLTVV.

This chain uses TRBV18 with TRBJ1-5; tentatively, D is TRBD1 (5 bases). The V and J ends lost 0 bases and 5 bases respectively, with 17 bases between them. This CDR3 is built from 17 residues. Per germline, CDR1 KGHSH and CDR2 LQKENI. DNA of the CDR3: TGTGCCAGCTCACCACCGGGGGGGGTTTCGGTGTATCAGCCCCAGCATTTT. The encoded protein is CASSPPGGVSVYQPQHF.

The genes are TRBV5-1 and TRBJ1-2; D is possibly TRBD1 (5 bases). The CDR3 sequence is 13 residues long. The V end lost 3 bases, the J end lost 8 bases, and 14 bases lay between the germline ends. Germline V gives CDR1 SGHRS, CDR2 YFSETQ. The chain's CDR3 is CASSSTLGQGYTF. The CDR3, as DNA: TGCGCCAGCAGCTCGACCCTGGGGCAGGGCTACACCTTC.

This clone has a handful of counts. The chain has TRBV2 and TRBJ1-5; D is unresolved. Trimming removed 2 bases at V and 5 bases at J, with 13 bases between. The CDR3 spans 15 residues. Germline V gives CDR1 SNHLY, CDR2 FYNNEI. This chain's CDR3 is CASSESLQVDQPQHF. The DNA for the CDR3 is TGTGCCAGCAGTGAAAGCCTCCAGGTCGATCAGCCCCAGCATTTT.

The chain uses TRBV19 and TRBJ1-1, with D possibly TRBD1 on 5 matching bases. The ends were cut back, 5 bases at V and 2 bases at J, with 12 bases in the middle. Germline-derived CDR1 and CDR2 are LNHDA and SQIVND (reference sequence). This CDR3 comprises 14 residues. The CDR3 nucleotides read TGTGCCAGTAGTCACCTACAGGTTAACACTGAAGCTTTCTTT. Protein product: CASSHLQVNTEAFF.

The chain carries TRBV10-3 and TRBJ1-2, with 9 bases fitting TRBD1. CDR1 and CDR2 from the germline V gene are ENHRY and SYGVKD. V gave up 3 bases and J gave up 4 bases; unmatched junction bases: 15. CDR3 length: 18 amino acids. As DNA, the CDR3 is TGTGCCATCAGTGACCGACGGGACAGGGTGGGCCCCCCCTATGGCTACACCTTC. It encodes CAISDRRDRVGPPYGYTF.

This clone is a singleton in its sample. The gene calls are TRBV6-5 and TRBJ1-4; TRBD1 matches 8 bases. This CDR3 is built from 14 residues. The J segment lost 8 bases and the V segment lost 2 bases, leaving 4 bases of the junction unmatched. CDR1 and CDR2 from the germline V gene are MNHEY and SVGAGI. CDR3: CASSYAAGGEKLFF. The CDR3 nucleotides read TGTGCCAGCAGTTACGCTGCAGGGGGCGAAAAACTGTTTTTT.

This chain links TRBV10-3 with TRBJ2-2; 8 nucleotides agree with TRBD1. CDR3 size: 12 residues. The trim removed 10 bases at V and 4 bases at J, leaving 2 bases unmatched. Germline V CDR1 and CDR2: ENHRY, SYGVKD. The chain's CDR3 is CATDRGTGELFF. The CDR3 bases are TGTGCCACAGACAGGGGCACCGGGGAGCTGTTTTTT.

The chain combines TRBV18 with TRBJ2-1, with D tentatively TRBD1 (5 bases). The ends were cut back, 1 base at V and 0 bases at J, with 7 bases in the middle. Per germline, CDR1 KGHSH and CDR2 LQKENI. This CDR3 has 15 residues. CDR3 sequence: CASSPQGISYNEQFF. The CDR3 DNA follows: TGTGCCAGCTCACCACAGGGGATCTCCTACAATGAGCAGTTCTTC. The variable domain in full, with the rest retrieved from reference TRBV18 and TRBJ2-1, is NAGVMQNPRHLVRRRGQEARLRCSPMKGHSHVYWYRQLPEEGLKFMVYLQKENIIDESGMPKERFSAEFPKEGPSILRIQQVVRGDSAAYFCASSPQGISYNEQFFGPGTRLTVL.

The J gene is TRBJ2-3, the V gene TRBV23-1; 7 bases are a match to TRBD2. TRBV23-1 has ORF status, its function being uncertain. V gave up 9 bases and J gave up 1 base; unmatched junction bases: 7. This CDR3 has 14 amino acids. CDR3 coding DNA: TGCGCCAGAACGGGGAGGGTTGGCACAGATACGCAGTATTTT. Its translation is CARTGRVGTDTQYF.

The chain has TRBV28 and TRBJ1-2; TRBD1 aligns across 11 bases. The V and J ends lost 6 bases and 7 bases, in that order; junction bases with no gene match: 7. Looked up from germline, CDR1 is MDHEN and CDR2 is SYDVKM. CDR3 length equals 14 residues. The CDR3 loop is CASSLGQGAFGYTF. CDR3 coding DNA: TGTGCCAGCAGCCTAGGACAGGGGGCCTTTGGCTACACCTTC.

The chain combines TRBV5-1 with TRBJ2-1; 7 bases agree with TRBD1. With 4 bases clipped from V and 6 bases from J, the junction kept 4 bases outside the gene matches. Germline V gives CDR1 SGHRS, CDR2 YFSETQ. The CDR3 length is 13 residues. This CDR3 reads CASSHAGGNEQFF. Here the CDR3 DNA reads TGCGCCAGCAGCCACGCAGGGGGCAATGAGCAGTTCTTC.

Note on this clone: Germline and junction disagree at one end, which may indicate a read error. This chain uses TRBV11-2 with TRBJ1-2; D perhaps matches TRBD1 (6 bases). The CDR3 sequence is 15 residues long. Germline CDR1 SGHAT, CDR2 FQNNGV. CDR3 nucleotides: TGTGCCAGCAGCTTAGAGACCCCAGGGGACTACGGCTACACCTTC. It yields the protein CASSLETPGDYGYTF.

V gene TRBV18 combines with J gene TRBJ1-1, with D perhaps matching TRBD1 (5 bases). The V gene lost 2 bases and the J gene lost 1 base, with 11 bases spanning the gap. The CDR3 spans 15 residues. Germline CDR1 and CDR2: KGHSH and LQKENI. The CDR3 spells CASSPDDRENTEAFF. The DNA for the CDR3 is TGTGCCAGCTCACCAGACGACAGAGAGAACACTGAAGCTTTCTTT.

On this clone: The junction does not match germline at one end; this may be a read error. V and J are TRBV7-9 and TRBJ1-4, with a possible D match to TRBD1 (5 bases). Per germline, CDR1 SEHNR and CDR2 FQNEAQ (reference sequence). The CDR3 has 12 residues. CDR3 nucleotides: TGTTCCAGCACACTTTCGGGGGAGGAACTGTTTTTT. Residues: CSSTLSGEELFF.

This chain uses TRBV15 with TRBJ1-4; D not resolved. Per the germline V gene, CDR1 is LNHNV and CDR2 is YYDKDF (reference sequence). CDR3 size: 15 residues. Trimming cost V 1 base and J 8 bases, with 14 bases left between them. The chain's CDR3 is CATSRARGSGEKLFF. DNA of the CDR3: TGTGCCACCAGCAGAGCGCGGGGATCGGGGGAAAAACTGTTTTTT.

CDR3 DNA: TGCGCCAGCAGCCTCGGGAGTTCACAGAGAGAGACCCAGTACTTC. This encodes CASSLGSSQRETQYF. V gene TRBV5-1 combines with J gene TRBJ2-5; the D gene is possibly TRBD2 (6 bases). CDR1 is SGHRS and CDR2 is YFSETQ in the germline V gene. Trimming left V 4 bases short and J 4 bases short, with 17 bases between. The CDR3 covers 15 residues.

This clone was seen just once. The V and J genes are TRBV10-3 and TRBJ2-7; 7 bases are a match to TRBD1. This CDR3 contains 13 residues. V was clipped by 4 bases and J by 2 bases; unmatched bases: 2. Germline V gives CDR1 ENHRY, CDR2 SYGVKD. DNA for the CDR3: TGTGCCATCAGTGCCGGGACAGCCTACGAGCAGTACTTC. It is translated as CAISAGTAYEQYF.

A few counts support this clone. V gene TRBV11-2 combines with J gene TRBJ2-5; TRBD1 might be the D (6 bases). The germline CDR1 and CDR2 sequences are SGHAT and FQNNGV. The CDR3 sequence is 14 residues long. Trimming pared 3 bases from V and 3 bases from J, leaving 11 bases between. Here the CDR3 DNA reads TGTGCCAGCAGCTTTACTCAGGGGAAAGAGACCCAGTACTTC. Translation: CASSFTQGKETQYF.

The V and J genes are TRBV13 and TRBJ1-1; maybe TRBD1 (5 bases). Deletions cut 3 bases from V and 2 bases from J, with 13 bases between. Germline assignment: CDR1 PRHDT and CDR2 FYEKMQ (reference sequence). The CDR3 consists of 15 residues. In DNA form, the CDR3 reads TGTGCCAGCAGCTTTGGCTTGACAGTTAACACTGAAGCTTTCTTT. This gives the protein CASSFGLTVNTEAFF.